These T cell receptor beta chains were read from a single sample in a study of blood T cell repertoires in COVID-19. The data were produced by immunoSEQ multiplex PCR, yet TCRdb's version contains in-frame clones alone and is incomplete. Seen here are approximately 150,000 clones, 87% observed once, and the top ten hold roughly 35%. Input material: peripheral blood. Receptors originate from a man aged 50-59 years who had recovered from COVID-19. CDR3s include the opening cysteine and the closing phenylalanine or tryptophan. The D gene is left open where the match is weak. Some rows have no size entry. The others give once, few or many, or a class for an expanded clone.

size	V	D	J	CDR3	DNA
NA	TRBV3-1/TRBV3-2	TRBD2	TRBJ2-3	CASSQYKRGGTDTQYF	TGTGCCAGCAGCCAATATAAGCGGGGGGGAACAGATACGCAGTATTTT
NA	TRBV19	TRBD1	TRBJ1-2	CASSISTGSPYGYTF	TGTGCCAGTAGTATCTCGACAGGGTCTCCCTATGGCTACACCTTC
NA	TRBV7-9	TRBD1	TRBJ2-3	CASSRRDSKSTDTQYF	TGTGCCAGCAGCAGAAGGGACAGCAAATCAACAGATACGCAGTATTTT
NA	TRBV5-1	TRBD2	TRBJ2-7	CASSLVLSGGAFNEQYF	TGCGCCAGCAGCTTGGTGTTAAGCGGGGGGGCATTCAACGAGCAGTACTTC
NA	TRBV9	TRBD1	TRBJ2-5	CASSVGGQGVETQYF	TGTGCCAGCAGCGTAGGAGGTCAGGGGGTGGAGACCCAGTACTTC
NA	TRBV2	NA	TRBJ2-6	CASSDQGLGANVLTF	TGTGCCAGCAGTGATCAGGGGTTAGGGGCCAACGTCCTGACTTTC
NA	TRBV13	NA	TRBJ2-2	CASSLQPGQRVAGELFF	TGTGCCAGCAGCTTACAACCGGGACAAAGAGTAGCCGGGGAGCTGTTTTTT
once	TRBV19	TRBD1	TRBJ2-5	CASSDTGGGETQYF	TGTGCCAGTAGCGACACAGGGGGCGGAGAGACCCAGTACTTC
NA	TRBV7-9	NA	TRBJ1-3	CASSLRSGTNSGNTIYF	TGTGCCAGCAGCTTAAGGTCAGGCACCAACTCTGGAAACACCATATATTTT
NA	TRBV27	TRBD1	TRBJ2-2	CASSADRANTGELFF	TGTGCCAGCAGCGCTGACAGGGCGAACACCGGGGAGCTGTTTTTT
NA	TRBV7-2	TRBD2	TRBJ2-1	CASSLTSGGISYNEQFF	TGTGCCAGCAGCCTAACTAGCGGGGGGATCTCCTACAATGAGCAGTTCTTC
NA	TRBV3-1/TRBV3-2	NA	TRBJ2-5	CASSLPLGAGTQYF	TGTGCCAGCAGCCTCCCGCTGGGGGCGGGGACCCAGTACTTC
once	TRBV7-2	TRBD2	TRBJ2-1	CASSKGLAGYNEQFF	TGTGCCAGCAGCAAGGGACTAGCGGGCTACAATGAGCAGTTCTTC
NA	TRBV7-8	NA	TRBJ1-6	CASSKNARQGQSPYNSPLHF	TGTGCCAGCAGCAAGAACGCTCGGCAGGGGCAATCCCCTTATAATTCACCCCTCCACTTT
once	TRBV10-3	NA	TRBJ2-3	CASSDTGSTDTQYF	TGTGCCTCCTCGGACACCGGGAGCACAGATACGCAGTATTTT
NA	TRBV18	TRBD1	TRBJ1-5	CASSPNPGTDYQPQHF	TGTGCCAGCTCACCGAATCCCGGGACAGACTATCAGCCCCAGCATTTT
NA	TRBV10-2	TRBD1	TRBJ1-5	CASSEGTGKQPQHF	TGCGCCAGCAGTGAGGGGACAGGGAAACAGCCCCAGCATTTT
NA	TRBV12-3/TRBV12-4	NA	TRBJ1-1	CASSLRENTEAFF	TGTGCCAGCAGTTTGCGAGAGAACACTGAAGCTTTCTTT
NA	TRBV27	NA	TRBJ2-3	CATRGGSTDTQYF	TGTGCCACAAGGGGGGGGAGTACAGATACGCAGTATTTT
NA	TRBV7-9	NA	TRBJ1-1	CASSADREAFF	TGTGCCAGCAGCGCAGACAGAGAAGCTTTCTTT
NA	TRBV5-5	TRBD1	TRBJ1-2	CASSSITGGEDNYGYTF	TGTGCCAGCAGCTCAATTACAGGGGGCGAGGATAACTATGGCTACACCTTC
NA	TRBV5-4	TRBD1	TRBJ1-2	CASSHPDRAPNYGYTF	TGTGCCAGCAGCCACCCCGACAGGGCGCCGAACTATGGCTACACCTTC
NA	TRBV9	NA	TRBJ2-5	CASSVDLGEETQYF	TGTGCCAGCAGCGTAGATCTAGGGGAAGAGACCCAGTACTTC
NA	TRBV29-1	NA	TRBJ1-2	CSVEAHYGYTF	TGCAGCGTTGAAGCTCACTATGGCTACACCTTC
NA	TRBV4-3	NA	TRBJ1-2	CASSQDRGAGGYTF	TGCGCCAGCAGCCAAGACCGGGGGGCGGGTGGCTACACCTTC
NA	TRBV7-8	TRBD1	TRBJ2-7	CASSDRGIGEQYF	TGTGCCAGCAGCGACAGGGGGATTGGGGAGCAGTACTTC
NA	TRBV6-4	NA	TRBJ2-2	CASSPAPIPNTGELFF	TGTGCCAGCAGCCCAGCGCCTATCCCGAACACCGGGGAGCTGTTTTTT
NA	TRBV5-5	NA	TRBJ1-1	CASTPSDYTEAFF	TGTGCCAGCACCCCTTCGGACTACACTGAAGCTTTCTTT
NA	TRBV11-2	TRBD2	TRBJ2-1	CASRKGTSGGSPRPNEQFF	TGTGCCAGCAGAAAAGGGACTAGCGGGGGCTCGCCGAGACCCAATGAGCAGTTCTTC
NA	TRBV7-2	TRBD1	TRBJ1-5	CASSLVGAGGSNQPQHF	TGTGCCAGCAGCTTAGTAGGGGCAGGGGGAAGCAATCAGCCCCAGCATTTT
few	TRBV30	NA	TRBJ1-1	CAWSGTRGGTEAFF	TGTGCCTGGAGTGGTACGAGGGGGGGCACTGAAGCTTTCTTT
once	TRBV7-9	NA	TRBJ2-7	CASSPRAGSYEQYF	TGTGCCAGCAGCCCTCGGGCGGGGTCCTACGAGCAGTACTTC
NA	TRBV5-6	NA	TRBJ1-2	CASSLVLFGGYGYTF	TGTGCCAGCAGCTTGGTCCTGTTTGGGGGGTATGGCTACACCTTC
NA	TRBV7-7	TRBD2	TRBJ2-1	CASSLASGGATEQFF	TGTGCCAGCAGCTTAGCTAGCGGGGGGGCCACTGAGCAGTTCTTC
once	TRBV6-2/TRBV6-3	TRBD2	TRBJ2-7	CASSSRATSHYEQYF	TGTGCCAGCAGTTCCCGTGCGACTAGCCACTACGAGCAGTACTTC
NA	TRBV12-3/TRBV12-4	NA	TRBJ2-7	CASSLTYSGLTYF	TGTGCCAGCAGTCTTACTTATTCGGGACTGACGTACTTC
NA	TRBV6-2/TRBV6-3	TRBD1	TRBJ2-2	CASSRGTGVVGELFF	TGTGCCAGCAGCCGTGGGACAGGGGTTGTCGGGGAGCTGTTTTTT
few	TRBV29-1	NA	TRBJ1-2	CSVEPSYGYTF	TGCAGCGTTGAACCGAGCTATGGCTACACCTTC
NA	TRBV11-3	NA	TRBJ1-4	CASSLAPGMGEKLFF	TGTGCCAGCAGCTTAGCGCCGGGAATGGGGGAAAAACTGTTTTTT
NA	TRBV3-1/TRBV3-2	TRBD1	TRBJ1-5	CASSQDDRGGNQPQHF	TGTGCCAGCAGCCAAGACGACAGGGGTGGCAATCAGCCCCAGCATTTT
NA	TRBV7-6	TRBD1	TRBJ1-2	CASSLEVFTGADYGYTF	TGTGCCAGCAGCTTAGAAGTCTTCACAGGGGCAGACTATGGCTACACCTTC
few	TRBV19	NA	TRBJ2-7	CASSGRPSDKQYF	TGTGCCAGTAGTGGCAGGCCCTCCGACAAGCAGTACTTC
once	TRBV3-1/TRBV3-2	NA	TRBJ2-1	CASSQRGGWNEQFF	TGTGCCAGCAGCCAAAGGGGGGGCTGGAATGAGCAGTTCTTC
NA	TRBV29-1	NA	TRBJ2-1	CSGDKYNEQFF	TGCAGCGGGGACAAGTACAATGAGCAGTTCTTC
NA	TRBV10-3	NA	TRBJ1-5	CAISEATNQPQHF	TGTGCCATCAGTGAAGCCACCAATCAGCCCCAGCATTTT
NA	TRBV7-9	NA	TRBJ1-2	CASSLSPSIPNGYTF	TGTGCCAGCAGCTTGTCACCCTCTATCCCAAATGGCTACACCTTC
NA	TRBV7-6	NA	TRBJ2-2	CASSLAGGNTGELFF	TGTGCCAGCAGCTTAGCAGGGGGGAACACCGGGGAGCTGTTTTTT
NA	TRBV27	NA	TRBJ1-3	CASSFWQTHSGNTIYF	TGTGCCAGCAGTTTTTGGCAGACACACTCTGGAAACACCATATATTTT
NA	TRBV9	TRBD2	TRBJ2-5	CASSVEASGPTRHF	TGTGCCAGCAGCGTAGAGGCTAGCGGGCCAACCAGGCACTTC
NA	TRBV29-1	NA	TRBJ1-2	CSVEERANYGYTF	TGCAGCGTTGAAGAACGCGCTAACTATGGCTACACCTTC
NA	TRBV19	TRBD1	TRBJ1-2	CASSARGQGYGYTF	TGTGCCAGTAGTGCCCGGGGACAGGGTTATGGCTACACCTTC